A single T cell receptor (beta chain) is shown here with its context. This clonotype was recorded a few times. Which antigen it targets is not known. Per-base quality was not reported, and no clone a single base away is much larger than it. The CDR3 spans 13 residues, from the cysteine through the phenylalanine. The CDR3 DNA has 39 bases and is translated from base 1. The germline V gene (reference sequence) gives CDR1 as DFQATT and CDR2 as SNEGSKA. Trimming removed 3 bases from V and 6 bases from J, leaving 13 bases between the germline ends. The library was prepared using 5' RACE. TCRdb shows the sequencer as NextSeq 500. To correct for sequencing error and PCR bias, the TCR library protocol tagged individual cDNA molecules with unique molecular identifiers. Sequencing covered both TCR alpha and beta chains, and within each sample the abundances of alpha and beta sequences were tightly co-correlated. On the study's bioinformatics: Decombinator V4 was used to annotate TCR sequences for V gene, J gene and CDR3. Expanded TCRs were defined as changing significantly between any two time points under a Poisson model with p below 0.0001. TCR abundances were normalised to the total number of TCRs sequenced in each sample and reported as counts per million. MAIT TCRs were defined by TRAV1-2 paired with TRAJ12, TRAJ20 or TRAJ33, and iNKT TCRs by TRAV10 paired with TRAJ18. VDJdb, accessed on 1 November 2021, was searched for TCRs annotated for CMV, EBV and SARS-CoV-2, and TCRs annotated for more than one antigen were excluded. Through fastp at Q25 and MiXCR, TCRdb rebuilt clones from the public reads, retaining in-frame beta chains. Each CDR3 protein appears once, grouped with its most common genes and DNA. The V and J calls and clone size come from TCRdb's table, not from the authors' own analysis. This sample holds over 100,000 distinct CDR3 sequences; roughly 14% were observed only once. The ten largest make up 6.2% of the sample.

Set within a cohort of healthcare workers in London, UK, this nested case-control study involved weekly PCR testing of nasopharyngeal swabs along with blood sampling. Between 23 and 31 March 2020, the week of the UK lockdown, healthcare workers were enrolled and then followed up weekly for as long as 16 weeks. The data originate from a study of early T cells in non-severe SARS-CoV-2 infection (dated by TCRdb to the early 2020s). For context, the study as a whole: Because TCR sequencing was done on bulk RNA from unsorted whole blood, the alpha and beta chains could not be paired.

On the study overall, not on this receptor specifically: VDJdb matching was skewed toward anti-spike CD8 responses and likely underestimated virus-specific expansions by missing private and CD4 specificities.

This clonotype was obtained from an adult who was a healthcare worker with PCR-confirmed SARS-CoV-2 infection or an uninfected control (not recorded which). Material for sequencing was whole blood. Recombination joined TRBV20-1 with TRBJ2-3; there is no confident call for the D gene. CDR3 reads: CSASVGPVDTQYF. Here is the DNA: TGCAGTGCTAGCGTGGGTCCGGTTGATACGCAGTATTTT.